This entry lists 11 T cell receptor beta chains sequenced from one sample in a study of T cell repertoires in cytomegalovirus infection. Antigen specificity for these receptors is unknown. TCRdb ran MiXCR on the reads and lists one entry per CDR3 protein. The sample contains under 850,000 distinct CDR3 sequences, around 35% of which appear only once. The material was cultured PBMCs, obtained from culture after CMV antigen stimulation. All receptors derive from a human donor in good health (CMV status not recorded). Some clones in this sample may be carry-over from other donors' samples.

This clonotype was seen a few times. The chain recombines TRBV20-1 with TRBJ2-5; the D is unclear. The CDR3 is made up of 12 amino acids. V lost 6 bases, J lost 6 bases, and 14 bases lay in between. Per germline, CDR1 DFQATT and CDR2 SNEGSKA (reference sequence). In DNA form, the CDR3 reads TGCAGTGCCCCATTGACCGACCAGACCCAGTACTTC. This codes for CSAPLTDQTQYF.

This clonotype was counted between two and nine times. This chain uses TRBV5-1 with TRBJ1-6, with D perhaps TRBD1 (5 bases). Germline V CDR1 and CDR2: SGHRS, YFSETQ. The CDR3 is 15 residues long. V dropped 5 bases and J dropped 0 bases, with 9 bases sitting between them. CDR3 region: CASRQTASYNSPLHF. The CDR3 nucleotides read TGCGCCAGCAGACAGACAGCCTCCTATAATTCACCCCTCCACTTT.

This clonotype appeared many times. The V call is TRBV7-2, the J call TRBJ1-5, with 7 bases that match TRBD1. Germline CDR1 SGHTA, CDR2 FQGNSA. V dropped 1 base and J dropped 7; count of bases not matched to a gene: 10. The CDR3 length is 16 residues. CDR3 in DNA: TGTGCCAGCAGCTTAGTGGCGACAGGGTCTATCCAGCCCCAGCATTTT. Its protein is CASSLVATGSIQPQHF.

This clonotype came up many times. V gene TRBV7-2 combines with J gene TRBJ2-5; the match to TRBD2 covers 9 bases. After removal of 3 bases from V and 3 bases from J, the junction contained 8 bases not matched to a gene. The germline CDR1 and CDR2 sequences are SGHTA and FQGNSA. This CDR3 contains 16 residues. This CDR3 reads CASSFNPSGVKETQYF. CDR3 DNA sequence: TGTGCCAGCAGCTTCAACCCTAGCGGGGTTAAAGAGACCCAGTACTTC. The variable domain in full, with the rest retrieved from reference TRBV7-2 and TRBJ2-5, is GAGVSQSPSNKVTEKGKDVELRCDPISGHTALYWYRQSLGQGLEFLIYFQGNSAPDKSGLPSDRFSAERTGGSVSTLTIQRTQQEDSAVYLCASSFNPSGVKETQYFGPGTRLLVL.

The genes are TRBV4-3 and TRBJ1-1; the D is unclear. V lost 6 bases and J 1 base, leaving 12 bases between the germline ends. This CDR3 comprises 14 residues. CDR1 and CDR2 (germline): LGHNA, YSLEER. CDR3 sequence reads: CASRPTGRNTEAFF. The CDR3 DNA is TGCGCCAGCAGACCTACCGGCAGGAACACTGAAGCTTTCTTT.

This clonotype was picked up a small number of times. The chain uses TRBV12-3 or TRBV12-4 and TRBJ1-6, with 7 bases lining up with TRBD1. V was pared by 9 bases and J by 9 bases, with 20 bases of the junction left unmatched. CDR3 size: 17 residues. This CDR3 is CARPTTGQLILTSPLHF. In DNA form, the CDR3 reads TGTGCCAGGCCGACAACGGGACAGTTAATTTTAACTTCACCCCTCCACTTT.

Only a few counts were recorded for this clonotype. V and J are TRBV6-5 and TRBJ2-5; no clear D gene. V lost 5 bases and J 5 bases, leaving 9 bases between the germline ends. The CDR3 sequence is 12 residues long. Germline-derived CDR1 and CDR2 are MNHEY and SVGAGI. DNA for the CDR3: TGTGCCAGCAGTATGGGGAAGGAGACCCAGTACTTC. Translation: CASSMGKETQYF.

This clonotype was observed a handful of times. The V and J genes are TRBV28 and TRBJ2-3; 7 bases are a match to TRBD2. Looked up from germline, CDR1 is MDHEN and CDR2 is SYDVKM. Trimming cost V 2 bases and J 2 bases; bases outside gene matches: 4. The CDR3 runs to 15 residues. CDR3 sequence: CASSLTSDPTDTQYF. The CDR3 DNA sequence: TGTGCCAGCAGTTTAACTAGCGACCCCACAGATACGCAGTATTTT.

In its sample, this clonotype was seen many times. The rearrangement links TRBV7-2 to TRBJ1-3; tentative D call: TRBD1 (6 bases). The CDR3 sequence is 15 residues long. Germline V CDR1 and CDR2: SGHTA, FQGNSA. Trimming took 5 bases from V and 4 from J, leaving 15 bases between them. DNA for the CDR3: TGTGCCAGCAGCCCACAGGGAATGTCCGGAAACACCATATATTTT. This codes for CASSPQGMSGNTIYF.

V and J are TRBV7-6 and TRBJ2-1, with a possible D match to TRBD1 (7 bases). V was trimmed by 2 bases and J by 8 bases, leaving 16 bases between them. This CDR3 has 15 amino acids. The germline gives CDR1 SGHVS, CDR2 FNYEAQ. The CDR3 bases are TGTGCCAGCAGCTTACCAGGGGGAGAGCGGGATGAGCAGTTCTTC. It translates to CASSLPGGERDEQFF.

This clonotype was counted a few times. CDR3 in amino acids: CASSIDKILYNEQFF. CDR3 nucleotide sequence: TGTGCCAGTAGTATTGACAAGATTTTGTACAATGAGCAGTTCTTC. This chain links TRBV19 with TRBJ2-1; the D is unclear. The germline V and J ends were trimmed by 3 bases and 4 bases, with 13 bases remaining between them. The length of the CDR3 is 15 residues. Per the germline V gene, CDR1 is LNHDA and CDR2 is SQIVND (reference sequence).